This T cell receptor beta chain originates from a study of follicular helper T cells after annual influenza vaccination (TCRdb year 2017). With regard to the full study: Blood was drawn on days 0, 7 and 28 after each seasonal influenza vaccination. One week after vaccination, a second recruited cohort of about a dozen subjects (Table S1) displayed a similar ICOS+CD38+ cTfh response. The 2013-2014 samples were cryopreserved, while the 2015 samples were processed right after collection. To study recall of cTfh clones, some subjects were followed through successive annual vaccinations in the 2013-2014, 2014-2015 and 2015-2016 seasons. Six subjects had multi-year samples: four covered two vaccination seasons and two covered three seasons.

Per the germline V gene, LGHNA is the CDR1 and YSLEER is the CDR2. V is cut back by 1 base and J by 6 bases, with 3 bases in the junction unmatched. Reading from cysteine to phenylalanine, the CDR3 counts 15 amino acids. CDR3 DNA is the only sequence kept; it has 45 bases, read in frame from the first base. Library prep was done by the immunoSEQ multiplex PCR assay. Adaptive Biotechnologies handled the TCRB amplification, library preparation, sequencing and preliminary bioinformatics at Survey level resolution. For the original study's pipeline: In R, clonality was calculated as 1 minus the normalized Shannon entropy, and the Gini index was computed using the R package ineq. Overlap score was defined as the summed counts of shared sequences divided by the total counts of all sequences in both compared samples. The significance of shared clonotypes was tested with Fisher's exact test, assuming a theoretical repertoire of 10^7 TCRB sequences. Imported from immuneACCESS, the table was reduced by TCRdb to in-frame sequences with V and J called. These copies leave out some clones; in studies compared against another copy, an unresolved V gene accounts for under half, and the cause of the remainder is not known. The V and J calls and clone size were taken over from that table, and D and trimming were inferred from the DNA. This sample comprises 9,700 or so clones, around 81% of them detected only once. The biggest ten clones account for over 0.45% of the sample.

General conclusions and limits of the study: Successive annual vaccinations recalled a recurrent oligoclonal ICOS+CD38+ cTfh response that contained tetramer and AIM influenza-specific clonotypes. ICOS+CD38+ cTfh clonality correlated with the frequency of that population, and its change correlated with the change in circulating plasmablast frequency. Only roughly 10-23% of analyzed cells yielded productive TCRB sequences, so sampling of rare clonotypes was not possible. Day 7 ICOS+CD38+ clones were most often found later in ICOS-CD38- cTfh, suggesting that subset may serve as a memory reservoir. Undersampling of the much larger non-cTfh compartments could not be excluded when assessing influenza clone enrichment.

Turning to this clone: It lacks a known antigen. Per-base quality was not reported, and no clone a single base away is much larger than it.

The sample's time point, from its label and the paper: 2013-2014 season, 7 days after vaccination. Adults received seasonal inactivated influenza vaccine (Fluvarix), and TCRB sequencing tracked sorted blood CD4 subsets before and after vaccination. To be eligible, subjects had to live in the community and must not have received influenza vaccine in the previous 6 months. Exclusions included influenza vaccine contraindications, substance abuse, HIV/AIDS, active malignancy, immunomodulatory medication and active illness such as respiratory infection. At each time point, somewhere between 40 and 100 mL of blood was taken. PBMC were isolated using Ficoll-Paque PLUS or SepMate separation. CXCR5- memory CD4 T cells were sorted as a comparison non-Tfh subset. Before DNA extraction, cell subsets were sorted from PBMC on a BD FACS Aria.

This specimen consisted of CXCR5- memory CD4+ T cells sorted from blood, obtained 7 days after influenza vaccination. The cell subset or site label here, explained by the study, means: CXCR5- memory CD4 T cells. The sequence is built from TRBV4-3 and TRBJ1-5; 10 bases in the junction line up with TRBD1. This sequence originates from an adult who received the influenza vaccine. The nucleotide sequence reads as follows: TGCGCCAGCAGCCAAGGGACAGGGGGAAGTCAGCCCCAGCATTTT. Its product reads: CASSQGTGGSQPQHF.